This T cell receptor (beta chain) was sequenced for a study of early T cells in non-severe SARS-CoV-2 infection. Background on the study: Sequencing of unsorted whole blood was done on bulk RNA, leaving chains unpaired. Study results and caveats: Private and CD4 specificities were missed by VDJdb matching, which favored anti-spike CD8 responses.

As regards this clonotype: Antigen specificity is unknown.

Each cDNA molecule carried a unique molecular identifier. MiXCR, applied by TCRdb to the 5' RACE reads, yields one record per CDR3 protein. The sample lists about 54,000 distinct CDR3 sequences, about 8% occurring once. Germline lookup yields CDR1 MDHEN and CDR2 SYDVKM. V dropped 6 bases and J dropped 5; count of bases not matched to a gene: 11. The CDR3 has 15 amino acids. The material sequenced was whole blood, taken at baseline. The receptor was derived from an adult who was a healthcare worker with PCR-confirmed SARS-CoV-2 infection or an uninfected control (not recorded which). This chain joins TRBV28 and TRBJ2-3, with 7 bases aligning to TRBD2. The DNA of the CDR3 is TGTGCCAGCAGCCGAGGGCGCGGGAGTGGAGATACGCAGTATTTT. Translated: CASSRGRGSGDTQYF.